This TCR beta chain originates from a study of blood T cell repertoires in COVID-19. Study background: Specimens from acute and convalescent COVID-19 originated in the United States, Italy and Spain.

Only in-frame clones appear in the TCRdb table, and some are missing; sequencing was by immunoSEQ multiplex PCR. This sample has 200,000 to 250,000 clones, with roughly 90% found just once. The sequence derives from a woman aged 60-75 years with acute or convalescent COVID-19. Specimen: peripheral blood.

CDR3 region: CASSSGLYTYNEQFF. DNA for the CDR3: TGTGCCAGCAGCTCGGGACTTTATACATACAATGAGCAGTTCTTC. V and J are TRBV7-2 and TRBJ2-1; a weak D match, TRBD2 (6 bases). Trimming shortened V by 4 bases and J by 4 bases, and 14 bases separated the two germline ends. The CDR3 runs 15 residues. Germline V gene sequence: CDR1 SGHTA, CDR2 FQGNSA.